This TCR beta chain was captured in a study of T cell responses to AZD1222 COVID-19 vaccine. Findings of the study overall: Sampling captured repertoires only after the peak T cell response.

CDR1 is LNHDA, CDR2 SQIVND, per germline (reference sequence). After removal of 5 bases from V and 1 base from J, the junction contained 7 bases not matched to a gene. The CDR3 length is 16 residues. The table came from immunoSEQ multiplex PCR; TCRdb's copy has only in-frame clones and leaves some out. The table includes some 140,000 clones, roughly 90% detected once. This clone has only one observation. Its specificity is not known. This clonotype was sampled from an adult in good health. The material was peripheral blood, obtained on day 0 of AZD1222 vaccination. The rearrangement uses TRBV19 and TRBJ2-3; 9 bases are a match to TRBD1. DNA of the CDR3: TGTGCCAGTAGTGCGGAACAGGGGGCGGGCACAGATACGCAGTATTTT. This translates into CASSAEQGAGTDTQYF.